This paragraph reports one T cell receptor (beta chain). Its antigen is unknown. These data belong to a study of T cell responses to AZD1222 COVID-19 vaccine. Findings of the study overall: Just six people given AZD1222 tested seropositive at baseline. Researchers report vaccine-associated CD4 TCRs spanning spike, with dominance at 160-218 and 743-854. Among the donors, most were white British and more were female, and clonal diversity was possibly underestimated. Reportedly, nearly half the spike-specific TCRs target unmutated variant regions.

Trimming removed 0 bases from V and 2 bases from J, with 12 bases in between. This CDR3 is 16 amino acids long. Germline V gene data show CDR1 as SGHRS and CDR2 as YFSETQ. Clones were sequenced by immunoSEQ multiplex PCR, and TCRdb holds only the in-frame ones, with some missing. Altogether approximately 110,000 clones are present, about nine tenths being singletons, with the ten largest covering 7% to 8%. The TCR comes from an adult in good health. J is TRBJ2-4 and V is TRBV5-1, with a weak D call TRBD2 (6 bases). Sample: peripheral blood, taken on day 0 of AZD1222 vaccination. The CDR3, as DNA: TGCGCCAGCAGCTTGGGCCCTAGCGTTTCCAAAAACATTCAGTACTTC. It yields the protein CASSLGPSVSKNIQYF.